This T cell receptor beta chain was retrieved from a study of cytomegalovirus exposure and HLA in healthy donors (dated by TCRdb to about 2017). Describing the broader study: In an earlier analysis of roughly 500 of the donors, 250 to 300 Gb of sequence data and just under 120 million unique TCR beta sequences from approximately 180 million T cells were reported. All discovery cohort repertoires had been generated using a single sequencing platform. Among around 400 genotyped donors of the cohort, an average of roughly 230,000 unique TCR beta nucleotide sequences was sequenced per donor, of which roughly 17% were non-productive. Rather than using new phenotypic data, the later analysis identified candidate immune exposures from TCR beta sequences and from how often those sequences occurred across donors. A later analysis re-examined previously published TCR beta repertoires from about 700 donors and added high-resolution HLA genotyping to investigate patterns of TCR occurrence. An earlier analysis of approximately 640 of the donors applied high-throughput TCR beta sequencing to assess whether each TCR beta V gene segment acted as functional or pseudogenic. Donor age, sex, ethnicity and CMV serostatus were compiled together with the repertoire data. Class I and class II HLA loci were covered by the typing at four-digit resolution. About 320 gigabases of sequencing data and tens of millions of unique TCR sequences were included in an early release covering 550 to 650 HLA-typed donors. The study used immunosequencing to profile the T cell repertoires of approximately 690 subjects and linked those repertoires to cytomegalovirus serostatus. The study was designed to test whether signatures of past pathogen exposure could be identified by cataloging public T cell receptors. To predict cytomegalovirus infection status, the study combined high-throughput TCR immunosequencing, statistical association of individual TCRs with disease status, and machine learning. Among the 398 genotyped donors, 75% to 90% belonged to the genetic ancestry cluster associated with self-reported Caucasian donors. In addition to the first cohort of hundreds of subjects, a separate validation cohort of approximately 130 different subjects was used. Typing coverage differed by locus: A, B, C, DRB1 and DQB1 were typed in roughly 620-630 donors, DQA1 in roughly 500, DPA1 in 600 to 610, and DPB1 in approximately 450. A later genetic analysis took genome-wide SNP genotypes for 398 of the 666 donors and used that subset as a discovery cohort. Several DR-DQ haplotypes were treated as single units for association and clustering because of strong linkage in the cohort.

A word on this clone: The antigen it binds to is not known. The sample holds no much larger clone one base away, and base qualities are not on file.

The cohort was made up of under 800 healthy bone marrow donors. At the time of sampling, every cohort member was nominally healthy, though immune exposures that went unrecorded were likely present. The donor tested CMV seropositive and was one of the 289 seropositive cohort members. A peripheral blood sample was provided by each donor, and peripheral blood mononuclear cells were used for TCR beta sequencing. The Qiagen DNeasy Blood Extraction Kit was used to extract genomic DNA from the blood cell samples. Overall results and qualifications from the work: Across donors, most TCR sequences were observed very rarely, whereas some public TCRs were present in many individuals. An earlier analysis of around 600 of the donors showed that most TCR beta V segments appeared in productive rearrangements either about 87% or about 30% of the time, which broadly matched IMGT annotations. The only immune exposure information available for the cohort was CMV serostatus. In vitro tests confirmed that a few of the cytomegalovirus-associated TCR beta chains recognize cytomegalovirus antigens. Approximately 16 rarely observed V segments, including chromosome 9 orphons, were excluded from the earlier analysis of several hundred of the donors because counts were too low. When HLA alleles, especially DR and DQ, strongly co-occurred, attributing TCR associations to individual alleles was difficult. A further reported finding was that TCR beta sequences accurately predicted the HLA-A and HLA-B alleles for most subjects in the first cohort. The sequencing pipeline was judged likely to have produced a cluster of highly shared sequence variants as a technical artifact. A later analysis found that HLA-associated TCR beta chains were more clonally expanded and had lower generation probabilities than equally common non-associated chains. The authors suggested that the approach could potentially be extended to other disease states and immunological phenotypes. Some IMGT-functional V segments, including TRBV6-2 and TRBV6-3, could not be distinguished by the 87-base-pair reads and were therefore excluded. The cohort was sequenced for TCR beta chains only, and without alpha or paired-chain data the features that could be detected were limited. According to a later analysis, TCR association rates differed among HLA loci, with DRB1 alleles showing the most associated TCRs and HLA-C alleles showing the fewest. A later analysis associated around 16,000 TCR beta sequences with specific HLA alleles at a false discovery rate of 0.05. The study listed around 160 TCR beta chains as associated with cytomegalovirus. HLA typing was unavailable for some donors at each locus, so association tests used only the typed subset. In a later genetic analysis, fewer N-insertions in productive TCRs were reported among donors in an Asian-associated ancestry cluster than the 666-donor mean. The classifier was reported to diagnose cytomegalovirus status with high specificity and sensitivity in both the original and validation cohorts. In a later genetic analysis, a missense DCLRE1C variant was associated with V-gene and J-gene trimming of TCR beta chains, and the association was replicated in an independent cohort. Roughly uniform sequencing depth across donors was assumed in presence/absence analyses, although this assumption may not hold. Linkage disequilibrium might explain the correlated functional status among segregating V segments, but an unknown experimental factor could not be ruled out. According to a later analysis, parvovirus B19, influenza, CMV and Epstein-Barr virus appeared linked to several top co-occurrence clusters. In a later analysis, most CMV-associated TCR beta chains were found to appear HLA-restricted, with HLA associations seemingly driven largely by CMV exposure.

Libraries were made using the immunoSEQ multiplex PCR assay. For the multiplex PCR, a mixture combining 60 forward primers for TCR Vbeta segments and 13 reverse primers for TCR Jbeta segments was used. Amplification of the CDR3 region of rearranged TCR beta genes was performed with a multiplex PCR assay on genomic DNA. On the Illumina HiSeq System, the amplified TCR beta libraries were sequenced as 87-base-pair reads. From the authors' description of their analysis: Across the 500 to 850 repertoires, a later analysis counted 60 million to 90 million unique TCR beta chains, around 11 million of which were shared by at least two donors. Raw reads were error-corrected and collapsed into unique sequences by a nearest-neighbor algorithm in which closely related sequences were merged to remove PCR and sequencing errors. V, D and J gene segments were assigned by aligning CDR3 sequences to IMGT reference sequences. For a sequence to be retained, a match of at least six nucleotides was required to both a V gene segment and a J gene segment. A rearrangement was called productive if the CDR3 had no stop codons and remained in frame with V and J, and every other rearrangement was called non-productive. Following IMGT convention, CDR3 was defined as the stretch from the second conserved V-encoded cysteine to the conserved J-encoded phenylalanine. The earlier analysis of more than 450 of the donors excluded sequences that lacked an unambiguous match to a single V gene segment. In an earlier analysis of 587 of the donors, V segments were called functional above 56.7% productive rearrangements and were called segregating when the between-donor standard deviation exceeded 5%. A statistical classification framework was built for diagnosing cytomegalovirus status from the catalog of TCR beta chain sequences. In a later analysis, TCR nucleotide sequences were compared against IMGT/GENE-DB human TR gene sequences so that V and J genes could be assigned. Using the TCRdist pipeline, a later analysis assigned CDR3 sequences along with most-parsimonious VDJ recombination scenarios. In a later analysis, every TCR beta chain was defined by the combination of its CDR3 amino acid sequence and its V-gene family, and reads without a unique V-gene family were dropped. In a later analysis, some 600 highly shared, low-generation-probability nucleotide sequences were removed to address suspected cross-contamination and a sequencing artifact. In a later analysis, a clonal expansion index for each public chain was calculated from normalized within-repertoire ranks of inferred template counts. In a later analysis, generation probabilities were computed with a VDJ recombination model fitted to out-of-frame rearrangements, and the resulting probabilities were checked against IGoR. A later analysis scored TCR-TCR, TCR-HLA and TCR-CMV co-occurrence with hypergeometric tests, applying a repertoire-size bias correction to TCR pairs. In a later analysis, false discovery rates were estimated by permuting HLA or CMV assignments 20 times. A later analysis grouped co-occurring TCRs with DBSCAN, adding TCRdist sequence similarity when clustering within HLA-allele-positive subsets. For co-occurrence clustering, repertoires with fewer than 30,000 or more than 120,000 public chains were excluded, along with roughly five repertoires with anomalous nucleotide sharing. TCRdb stores this immuneACCESS table with in-frame sequences only. Part of the clones is absent; in the studies checked, under half of the shortfall reflects unresolved V genes, and no reason is known for the rest. V and J calls plus clone size are reproduced from that table; the DNA served to infer D and trimming. This sample lists about 120,000 clones; 76% were detected once. The ten most abundant clones make up roughly 12% of the sample.

Measured from the cysteine to the phenylalanine, the CDR3 is 13 residues long. The read is trimmed to its CDR3 DNA, 39 bases read in frame from base 1. V is reduced by 7 bases and J by 7 bases, leaving a spacing of 19 bases between them. The germline V gene specifies SQVTM as CDR1 and ANQGSEA as CDR2. The clonotype was recovered from a woman aged 40 to 50 in good health and CMV-seropositive. Sample: PBMCs. The V and J segments used are TRBV29-1 and TRBJ1-2, with the D gene not confidently named. In nucleotide form, the sequence is TGCAGCGCCACTGAGGGTGTTCGTACTGGCTACACCTTC. This encodes CSATEGVRTGYTF.